Listed below are T cell receptor beta chains from one sample, sequenced in a study of OX40 agonist ivuxolimab in advanced cancers. The repertoire was sequenced with immunoSEQ multiplex PCR; TCRdb's copy has only in-frame clones and lacks some. Among around 43,000 clones, about 86% were seen once, and the ten largest hold 9% to 13%. Sequencing was performed on CD4+ or CD8+ T cells sorted from blood, taken in a trial of the OX40 agonist ivuxolimab. The receptors here all came from an adult with an advanced solid tumor such as melanoma, head and neck, liver or kidney cancer. The CDR3 runs from the conserved cysteine through the conserved F or W.

11	TRBV29-1	TRBJ2-1	CSVEPGNEQFF
18	TRBV5-8	TRBJ2-5	CASRFDPQRGRVDETQYF
12	TRBV5-1	TRBJ2-1	CASSFLGNEQFF
17	TRBV15	TRBJ1-5	CATSSAPRGLDNQPQHF
17	TRBV19	TRBJ2-1	CASQIAGLGGGQNEQFF
14	TRBV10-3	TRBJ1-2	CAISETGANYGYTF
15	TRBV6-4	TRBJ2-3	CASSPRGGVTDTQYF
14	TRBV9	TRBJ1-1	CASSVVSGGSEAFF
13	TRBV2	TRBJ2-1	CASSEFAGNEQFF
14	TRBV4-3	TRBJ2-5	CASSLSGQKETQYF
14	TRBV6-5	TRBJ2-7	CASWNGGSFYEQYF
13	TRBV25-1	TRBJ2-1	CASSLGRWNEQFF
14	TRBV7-8	TRBJ2-3	CASSLVGGGDTQYF
13	TRBV29-1	TRBJ2-1	CSVEGGSYNEQFF
12	TRBV7-6	TRBJ1-2	CASSLPGDGYTF
16	TRBV9	TRBJ2-4	CASSVGQGLTKNIQYF
14	TRBV10-3	TRBJ1-4	CAISGGPTNEKLFF
13	TRBV28	TRBJ2-5	CASSYRGPKTQYF
16	TRBV27	TRBJ2-2	CASSTRTSGGSGELFF
14	TRBV7-8	TRBJ2-1	CASSLAGTANEQFF
14	TRBV27	TRBJ1-1	CASSWDGTNTEAFF
15	TRBV7-9	TRBJ2-7	CASSSLRDRAWEQYF
17	TRBV5-8	TRBJ2-7	CASSLAQGLVGSYEQYF
12	TRBV15	TRBJ2-7	CATSRGGGEQYF
16	TRBV6-4	TRBJ1-1	CASSAIPREKNTEAFF
12	TRBV5-4	TRBJ2-1	CASRSGGNEQFF
13	TRBV30	TRBJ1-2	CAWSRNPLYGYTF
13	TRBV6-1	TRBJ1-2	CASSPQGVIGYTF
11	TRBV11-2	TRBJ2-1	CASSLGFEQFF
14	TRBV6-5	TRBJ2-7	CASRAGQGVDEQYF
14	TRBV7-4	TRBJ2-3	CASSLDNRLDTQYF
14	TRBV9	TRBJ2-7	CASSDGKATYEQYF
15	TRBV5-4	TRBJ2-7	CASSLRTGMNNEQYF
13	TRBV6-6	TRBJ2-7	CASSYSAGYEQYF
14	TRBV27	TRBJ2-4	CASSSLAAQNIQYF
13	TRBV5-6	TRBJ1-5	CASSLGGAQPQHF
19	TRBV9	TRBJ1-2	CASSVEEGFWTGGTDGYTF
13	TRBV5-4	TRBJ1-2	CASSTLPGEGYTF
11	TRBV7-9	TRBJ1-1	CASSPFAEAFF
13	TRBV4-3	TRBJ1-5	CASSQSRGQPQHF